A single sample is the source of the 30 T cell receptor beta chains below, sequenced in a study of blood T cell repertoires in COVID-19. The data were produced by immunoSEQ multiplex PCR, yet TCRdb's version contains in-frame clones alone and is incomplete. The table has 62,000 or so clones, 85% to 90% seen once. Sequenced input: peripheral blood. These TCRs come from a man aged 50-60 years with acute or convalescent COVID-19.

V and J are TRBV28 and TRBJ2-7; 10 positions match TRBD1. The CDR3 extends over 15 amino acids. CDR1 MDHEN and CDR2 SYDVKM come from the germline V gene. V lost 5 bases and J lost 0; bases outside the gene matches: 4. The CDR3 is CASSTTGGPSYEQYV. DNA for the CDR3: TGTGCCAGCAGTACGACAGGGGGCCCCTCCTACGAGCAGTACGTC.

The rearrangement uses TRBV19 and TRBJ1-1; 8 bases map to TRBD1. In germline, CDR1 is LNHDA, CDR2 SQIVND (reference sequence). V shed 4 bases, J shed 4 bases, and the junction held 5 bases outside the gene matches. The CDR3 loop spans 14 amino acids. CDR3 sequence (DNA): TGTGCCAGTAGTAAGCAGGGGGCAGGCACTGAAGCTTTCTTT. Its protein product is CASSKQGAGTEAFF.

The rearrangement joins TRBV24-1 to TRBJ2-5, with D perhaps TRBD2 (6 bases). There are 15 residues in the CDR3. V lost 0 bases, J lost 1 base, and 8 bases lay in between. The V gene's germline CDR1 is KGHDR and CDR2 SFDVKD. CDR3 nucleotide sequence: TGTGCCACCAGTGATTTGGGGGACTTCCAAGAGACCCAGTACTTC. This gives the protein CATSDLGDFQETQYF.

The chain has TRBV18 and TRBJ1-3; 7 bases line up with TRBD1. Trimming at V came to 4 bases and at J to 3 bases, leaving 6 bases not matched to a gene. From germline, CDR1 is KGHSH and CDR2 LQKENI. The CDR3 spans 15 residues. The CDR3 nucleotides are TGTGCCAGCTCACTGACAGGGAGAGGTGGAAACACCATATATTTT. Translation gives CASSLTGRGGNTIYF.

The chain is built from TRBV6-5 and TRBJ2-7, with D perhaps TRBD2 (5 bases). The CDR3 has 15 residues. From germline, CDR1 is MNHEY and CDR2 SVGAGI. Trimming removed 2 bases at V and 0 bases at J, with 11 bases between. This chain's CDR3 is CASSYGLAISYEQYF. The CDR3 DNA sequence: TGTGCCAGCAGTTACGGCCTAGCTATCTCCTACGAGCAGTACTTC.

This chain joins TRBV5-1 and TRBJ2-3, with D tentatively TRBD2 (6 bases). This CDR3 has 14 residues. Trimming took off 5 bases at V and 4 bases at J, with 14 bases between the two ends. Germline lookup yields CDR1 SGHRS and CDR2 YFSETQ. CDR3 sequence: CASRLLAGSDTQYF. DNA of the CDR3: TGCGCCAGCAGGTTGTTGGCGGGATCAGATACGCAGTATTTT. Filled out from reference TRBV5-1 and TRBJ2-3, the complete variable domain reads KAGVTQTPRYLIKTRGQQVTLSCSPISGHRSVSWYQQTPGQGLQFLFEYFSETQRNKGNFPGRFSGRQFSNSRSEMNVSTLELGDSALYLCASRLLAGSDTQYFGPGTRLTVL.

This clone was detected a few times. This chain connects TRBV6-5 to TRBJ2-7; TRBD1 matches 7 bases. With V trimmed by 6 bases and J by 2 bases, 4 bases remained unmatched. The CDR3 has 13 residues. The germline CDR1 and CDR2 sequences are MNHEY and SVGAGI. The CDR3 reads CASRPGQTYEQYF. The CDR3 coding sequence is TGTGCCAGCAGGCCGGGACAGACCTACGAGCAGTACTTC.

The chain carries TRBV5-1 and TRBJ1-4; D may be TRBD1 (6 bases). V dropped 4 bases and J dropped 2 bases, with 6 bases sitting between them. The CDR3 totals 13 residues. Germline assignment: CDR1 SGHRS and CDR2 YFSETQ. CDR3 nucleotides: TGCGCCAGCAGCGGACAGACTAATGAAAAACTGTTTTTT. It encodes CASSGQTNEKLFF. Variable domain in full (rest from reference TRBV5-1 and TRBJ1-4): KAGVTQTPRYLIKTRGQQVTLSCSPISGHRSVSWYQQTPGQGLQFLFEYFSETQRNKGNFPGRFSGRQFSNSRSEMNVSTLELGDSALYLCASSGQTNEKLFFGSGTQLSVL.

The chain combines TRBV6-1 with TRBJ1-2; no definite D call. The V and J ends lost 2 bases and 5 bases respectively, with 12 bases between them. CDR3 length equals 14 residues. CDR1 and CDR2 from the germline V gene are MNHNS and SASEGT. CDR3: CASSESGAGYGYTF. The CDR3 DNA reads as TGTGCCAGCAGTGAAAGCGGTGCGGGGTATGGCTACACCTTC.

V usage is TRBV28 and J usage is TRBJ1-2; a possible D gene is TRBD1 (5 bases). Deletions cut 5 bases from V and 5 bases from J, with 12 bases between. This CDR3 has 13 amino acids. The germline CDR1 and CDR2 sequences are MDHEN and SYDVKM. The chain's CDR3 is CASSTRVGYGYTF. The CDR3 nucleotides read TGTGCCAGCAGTACCAGGGTGGGGTATGGCTACACCTTC.

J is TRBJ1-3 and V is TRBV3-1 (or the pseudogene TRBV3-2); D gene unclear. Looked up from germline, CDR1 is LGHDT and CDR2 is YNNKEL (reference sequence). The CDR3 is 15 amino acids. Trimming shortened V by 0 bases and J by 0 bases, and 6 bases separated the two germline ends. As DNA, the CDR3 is TGTGCCAGCAGCCAAGAAGGGAGCTCTGGAAACACCATATATTTT. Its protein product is CASSQEGSSGNTIYF.

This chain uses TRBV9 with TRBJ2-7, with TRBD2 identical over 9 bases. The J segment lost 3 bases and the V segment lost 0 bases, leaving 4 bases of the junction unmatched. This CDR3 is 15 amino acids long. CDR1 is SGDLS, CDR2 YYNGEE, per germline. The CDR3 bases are TGTGCCAGCAGCGTAGGACTAGCGGAGGACTACGAGCAGTACTTC. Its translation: CASSVGLAEDYEQYF.

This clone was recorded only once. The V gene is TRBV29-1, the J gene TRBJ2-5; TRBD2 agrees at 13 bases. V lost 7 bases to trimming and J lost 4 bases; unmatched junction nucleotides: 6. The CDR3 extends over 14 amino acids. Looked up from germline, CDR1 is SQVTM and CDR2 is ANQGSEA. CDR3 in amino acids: CSAGLAGVGETQYF. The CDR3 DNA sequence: TGCAGCGCCGGACTAGCGGGAGTGGGAGAGACCCAGTACTTC.

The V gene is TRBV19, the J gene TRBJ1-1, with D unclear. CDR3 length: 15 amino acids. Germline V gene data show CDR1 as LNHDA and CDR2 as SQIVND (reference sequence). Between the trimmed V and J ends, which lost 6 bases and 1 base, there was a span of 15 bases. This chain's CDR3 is CASREVRKGNTEAFF. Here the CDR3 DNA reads TGTGCCAGTAGGGAGGTAAGGAAAGGGAACACTGAAGCTTTCTTT.

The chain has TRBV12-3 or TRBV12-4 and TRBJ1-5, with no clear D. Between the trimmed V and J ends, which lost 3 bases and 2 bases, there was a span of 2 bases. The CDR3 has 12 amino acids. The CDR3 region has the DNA TGTGCCAGCAGTTTCGGCAATCAGCCCCAGCATTTT. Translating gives CASSFGNQPQHF.

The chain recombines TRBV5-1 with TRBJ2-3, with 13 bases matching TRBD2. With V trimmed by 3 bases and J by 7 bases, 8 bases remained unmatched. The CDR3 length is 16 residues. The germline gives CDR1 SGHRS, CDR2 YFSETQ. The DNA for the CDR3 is TGCGCCAGCAGCTCCTCCGGACTAGCGGGAGTCAATACGCAGTATTTT. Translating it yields CASSSSGLAGVNTQYF.

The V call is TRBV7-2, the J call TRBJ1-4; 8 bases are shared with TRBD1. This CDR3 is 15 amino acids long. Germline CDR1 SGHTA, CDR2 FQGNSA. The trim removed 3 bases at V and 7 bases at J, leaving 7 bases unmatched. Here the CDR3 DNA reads TGTGCCAGCAGCTTCGGCAGGGGGCGGATTGAAAAACTGTTTTTT. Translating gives CASSFGRGRIEKLFF. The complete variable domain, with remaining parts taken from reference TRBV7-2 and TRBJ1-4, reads GAGVSQSPSNKVTEKGKDVELRCDPISGHTALYWYRQSLGQGLEFLIYFQGNSAPDKSGLPSDRFSAERTGGSVSTLTIQRTQQEDSAVYLCASSFGRGRIEKLFFGSGTQLSVL.

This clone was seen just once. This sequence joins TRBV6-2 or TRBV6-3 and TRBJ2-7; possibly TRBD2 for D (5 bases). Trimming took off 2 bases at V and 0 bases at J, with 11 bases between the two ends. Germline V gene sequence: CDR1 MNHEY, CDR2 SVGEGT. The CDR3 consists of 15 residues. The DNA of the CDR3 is TGTGCCAGCAGTTACCTAGGGAGTAACTCCTACGAGCAGTACTTC. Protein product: CASSYLGSNSYEQYF.

CDR3 in DNA: TGTGCCAGTAGTATGAGGGTCCCGGGATTGAACACTGAAGCTTTCTTT. The encoded protein is CASSMRVPGLNTEAFF. The chain is built from TRBV19 and TRBJ1-1; D gene unclear. The CDR3 contains 16 residues. Trimming took 3 bases from V and 0 from J, leaving 14 bases between them. The germline CDR1 and CDR2 sequences are LNHDA and SQIVND (reference sequence).

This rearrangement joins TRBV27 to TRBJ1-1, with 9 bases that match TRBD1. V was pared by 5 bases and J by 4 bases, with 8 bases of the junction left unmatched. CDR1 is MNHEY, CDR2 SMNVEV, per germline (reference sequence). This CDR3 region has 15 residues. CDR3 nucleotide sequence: TGTGCCAGCAGTCGACGACAGGGGGATCGCACTGAAGCTTTCTTT. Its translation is CASSRRQGDRTEAFF.

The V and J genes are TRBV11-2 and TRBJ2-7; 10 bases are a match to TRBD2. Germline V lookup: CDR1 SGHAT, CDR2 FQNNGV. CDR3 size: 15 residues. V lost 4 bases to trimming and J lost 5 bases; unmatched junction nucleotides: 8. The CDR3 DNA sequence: TGTGCCAGCAGCTCCTTGACTAGCGGGCTTAACGAGCAGTACTTC. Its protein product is CASSSLTSGLNEQYF.

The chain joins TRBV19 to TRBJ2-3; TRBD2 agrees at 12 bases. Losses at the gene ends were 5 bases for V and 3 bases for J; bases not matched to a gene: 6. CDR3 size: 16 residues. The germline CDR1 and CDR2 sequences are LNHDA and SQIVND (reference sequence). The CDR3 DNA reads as TGTGCCAGTAGTCAGGTGACTAGCGGGAGAACAGATACGCAGTATTTT. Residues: CASSQVTSGRTDTQYF.

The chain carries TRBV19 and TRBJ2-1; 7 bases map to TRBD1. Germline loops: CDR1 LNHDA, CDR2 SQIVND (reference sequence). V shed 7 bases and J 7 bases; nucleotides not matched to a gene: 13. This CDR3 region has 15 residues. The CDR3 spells CASTLRQGVMNEQFF. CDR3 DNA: TGTGCCAGTACCCTTCGACAGGGTGTGATGAATGAGCAGTTCTTC.

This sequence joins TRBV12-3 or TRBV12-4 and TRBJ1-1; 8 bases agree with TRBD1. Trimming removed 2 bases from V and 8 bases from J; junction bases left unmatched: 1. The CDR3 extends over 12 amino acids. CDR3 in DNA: TGTGCCAGCAGTTTAAGGACAGGGGAAGCTTTCTTT. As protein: CASSLRTGEAFF.

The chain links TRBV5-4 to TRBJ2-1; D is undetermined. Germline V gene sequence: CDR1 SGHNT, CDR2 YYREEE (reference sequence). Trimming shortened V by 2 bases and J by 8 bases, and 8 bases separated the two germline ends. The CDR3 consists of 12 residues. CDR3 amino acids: CASSFGGDEQFF. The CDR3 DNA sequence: TGTGCCAGCAGCTTTGGCGGTGATGAGCAGTTCTTC.

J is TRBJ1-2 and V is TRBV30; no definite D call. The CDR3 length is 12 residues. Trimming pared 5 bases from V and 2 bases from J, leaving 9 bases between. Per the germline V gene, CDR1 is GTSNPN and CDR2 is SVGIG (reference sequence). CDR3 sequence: CAWGRRNYGYTF. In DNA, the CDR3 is TGTGCCTGGGGGCGGCGGAACTATGGCTACACCTTC.

The chain's CDR3 is CASSSGTSGRVYNEQFF. CDR3 coding DNA: TGTGCCAGCTCATCGGGGACTAGCGGGAGGGTCTACAATGAGCAGTTCTTC. This chain joins TRBV18 and TRBJ2-1, with TRBD2 matching over 16 bases. The CDR3 length is 17 residues. CDR1 KGHSH and CDR2 LQKENI come from the germline V gene. The V gene end was trimmed by 5 bases and the J gene end by 3 bases; junction bases not matched to a gene: 4.

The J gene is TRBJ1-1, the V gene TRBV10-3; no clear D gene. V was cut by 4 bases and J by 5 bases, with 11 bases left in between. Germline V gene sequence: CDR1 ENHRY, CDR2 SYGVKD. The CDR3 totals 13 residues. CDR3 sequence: CAISGSPGTEAFF. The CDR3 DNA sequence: TGTGCCATCAGTGGCAGCCCGGGTACTGAAGCTTTCTTT.

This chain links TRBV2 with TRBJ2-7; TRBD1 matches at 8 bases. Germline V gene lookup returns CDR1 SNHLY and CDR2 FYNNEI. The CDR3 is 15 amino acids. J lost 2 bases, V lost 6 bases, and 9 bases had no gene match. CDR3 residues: CASRGQATGTYEQYF. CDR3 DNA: TGTGCCAGCAGGGGACAGGCCACGGGAACCTACGAGCAGTACTTC.

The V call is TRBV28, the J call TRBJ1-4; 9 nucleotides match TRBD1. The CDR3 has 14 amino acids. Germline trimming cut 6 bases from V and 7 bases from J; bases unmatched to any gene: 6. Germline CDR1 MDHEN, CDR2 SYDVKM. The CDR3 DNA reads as TGTGCCAGCAGCAACAGGGGGCTAAGTGAAAAACTGTTTTTT. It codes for CASSNRGLSEKLFF.